These 14 T cell receptor beta chains were all obtained from the same sample, sequenced in a study of cytomegalovirus exposure and HLA in healthy donors. Primers: 60 Vbeta forward and 13 Jbeta reverse. The repertoire was sequenced with immunoSEQ multiplex PCR; TCRdb's copy has only in-frame clones and lacks some. The sample yields about 130,000 clones, 74% seen once. Sequenced: PBMCs. These TCRs come from a man aged 40-55 years in good health and CMV-seropositive.

This clone occurred once. This rearrangement joins TRBV19 to TRBJ2-7; possible D gene TRBD2, 6 bases. The CDR3 sequence is 12 residues long. The germline V gene encodes CDR1 LNHDA and CDR2 SQIVND (reference sequence). CDR3 sequence reads: CTPGERSYEQYF. The CDR3 DNA reads as TGTACCCCGGGGGAGCGGTCCTACGAGCAGTACTTC.

This chain links TRBV7-8 with TRBJ1-4; maybe TRBD1 (6 bases). The CDR3 covers 14 residues. Deletions cut 1 base from V and 6 bases from J, with 9 bases between. Per the germline V gene, CDR1 is SGHVS and CDR2 is FQNEAQ. The CDR3 reads CASSLGGGYEKLFF. CDR3 coding DNA: TGTGCCAGCAGCTTAGGGGGGGGCTATGAAAAACTGTTTTTT.

The rearrangement joins TRBV18 to TRBJ2-7; D is perhaps TRBD1 (5 bases). The germline V and J ends were trimmed by 0 bases and 6 bases, with 15 bases remaining between them. The CDR3 loop spans 15 amino acids. Germline CDR1 and CDR2: KGHSH and LQKENI. The CDR3 loop is CASSPPGLVVSEQYF. For the CDR3, the DNA is TGTGCCAGCTCACCACCGGGGCTGGTAGTTAGCGAGCAGTACTTC.

This chain joins TRBV7-3 and TRBJ1-2; 7 bases are a match to TRBD1. CDR1 is SGHTA, CDR2 FQGTGA, per germline. The CDR3 contains 14 residues. V lost 2 bases, J lost 5 bases, and 5 bases stayed unmatched. DNA of the CDR3: TGTGCCAGCAGCTTACAGGGGGGTCCGTATGGCTACACCTTC. Protein sequence: CASSLQGGPYGYTF.

The V gene is TRBV5-1, the J gene TRBJ2-3, with 8 bases identical to TRBD2. CDR3 size: 18 residues. The trim removed 3 bases at V and 1 base at J, leaving 13 bases unmatched. Germline CDR1 reads SGHRS; CDR2 reads YFSETQ. This CDR3 reads CASSSGGRGRPGTDTQYF. As DNA, the CDR3 is TGCGCCAGCAGCTCGGGAGGGCGGGGGAGGCCCGGCACAGATACGCAGTATTTT.

This chain uses TRBV27 with TRBJ2-7; D might be TRBD2 (6 bases). V lost 4 bases and J 1 base, leaving 26 bases between the germline ends. The V gene's germline CDR1 is MNHEY and CDR2 SMNVEV (reference sequence). The CDR3 contains 19 residues. The CDR3 DNA sequence: TGTGCCAGCAGTTGGGTCCGGGGAGGCCCCCAACCCCTATCCTACGAGCAGTACTTC. Translated, it gives CASSWVRGGPQPLSYEQYF.

V and J are TRBV9 and TRBJ2-3; 8 nucleotides align to TRBD1. The CDR3 runs 14 residues. CDR1 SGDLS and CDR2 YYNGEE come from the germline V gene. With 4 bases clipped from V and 7 bases from J, the junction kept 8 bases outside the gene matches. CDR3 region: CASSTRQGPNTQYF. The CDR3 DNA reads TGTGCCAGCAGCACCCGACAGGGGCCGAATACGCAGTATTTT.

This clone turned up a few times. CDR3 nucleotide sequence: TGTGCCAGCAGTCACGGGGAAGGGAACACTGAAGCTTTCTTT. Protein product: CASSHGEGNTEAFF. The chain couples TRBV27 to TRBJ1-1; D gene ambiguous. The germline V and J ends were trimmed by 5 bases and 1 base, with 11 bases remaining between them. In germline, CDR1 is MNHEY, CDR2 SMNVEV (reference sequence). This CDR3 is built from 14 residues.

This clone is deemed medium-sized. The chain couples TRBV6-1 to TRBJ2-1; 7 nucleotides line up with TRBD2. Germline V gives CDR1 MNHNS, CDR2 SASEGT. The CDR3 is made up of 15 amino acids. Unmatched junction bases numbered 7, after V lost 0 bases and J lost 8 bases. Written as DNA, the CDR3 is TGTGCCAGCAGTGAAGCGGGAGGGGCCGTTGATGAGCAGTTCTTC. Translated, it gives CASSEAGGAVDEQFF.

The chain couples TRBV7-2 to TRBJ2-3; D not certain. The CDR3 is 11 amino acids. The V end was cut by 4 bases, the J end by 5 bases, with 4 bases between. Per germline, CDR1 SGHTA and CDR2 FQGNSA. The CDR3 DNA reads as TGTGCCAGCAGCTACAAAGATACGCAGTATTTT. Its translation is CASSYKDTQYF. The full variable domain, completed using reference TRBV7-2 and TRBJ2-3, is GAGVSQSPSNKVTEKGKDVELRCDPISGHTALYWYRQSLGQGLEFLIYFQGNSAPDKSGLPSDRFSAERTGGSVSTLTIQRTQQEDSAVYLCASSYKDTQYFGPGTRLTVL.

The rearrangement uses TRBV6-5 and TRBJ1-5, with a tentative D call TRBD1 (6 bases). V lost 6 bases and J lost 4, with 13 bases in between. The CDR3 runs to 14 residues. Germline values: CDR1 MNHEY, CDR2 SVGAGI. This chain's CDR3 is CASSRGQPNQPQHF. Here the CDR3 DNA reads TGTGCCAGCAGCCGTGGACAGCCAAATCAGCCCCAGCATTTT.

CDR3 residues: CASSKRGGDTQYF. CDR3 bases: TGCGCCAGCAGTAAAAGGGGGGGAGATACGCAGTATTTT. The V and J genes are TRBV10-1 and TRBJ2-3, with D perhaps matching TRBD2 (7 bases). CDR3 size: 13 residues. V lost 5 bases and J lost 5, with 11 bases in between. Germline lookup yields CDR1 WNHNN and CDR2 SYGVQD (reference sequence).

The chain carries TRBV5-1 and TRBJ2-1; perhaps TRBD2 as D (5 bases). Trimming shortened V by 2 bases and J by 10 bases, and 16 bases separated the two germline ends. CDR1 is SGHRS and CDR2 is YFSETQ in the germline V gene. The CDR3 has 14 amino acids. This CDR3 reads CASSLATSSQEQFF. The CDR3 DNA reads TGCGCCAGCAGCTTAGCTACTAGTTCACAAGAGCAGTTCTTC.

V and J are TRBV5-1 and TRBJ1-1, with 9 bases aligning to TRBD1. With 2 bases clipped from V and 3 bases from J, the junction kept 8 bases outside the gene matches. The CDR3 is 16 residues long. Germline values: CDR1 SGHRS, CDR2 YFSETQ. CDR3 sequence: CASSFPQGAVDTEAFF. CDR3 bases: TGCGCCAGCAGCTTCCCACAGGGGGCTGTAGACACTGAAGCTTTCTTT.